The entry that follows covers one T cell receptor (beta chain) sequence. What it binds is not known. This record comes from a study of cytomegalovirus exposure and HLA in healthy donors. About the research overall: A prior analysis found about 110 million unique TCR beta sequences from around 180 million T cells. Findings and caveats of the study: In a later analysis, HLA-associated beta chains showed higher expansion and lower generation probabilities than comparable chains. Later analysis identified a missense DCLRE1C variant that was linked to TCR beta V- and J-gene trimming.

The germline V gene encodes CDR1 SGHDN and CDR2 FVKESK. The V and J ends lost 2 bases and 7 bases respectively, with 27 bases between them. CDR3 length equals 19 residues. Regarding donors, all were healthy bone marrow donors. Amplification used 60 Vbeta primers and 13 Jbeta primers. Method: immunoSEQ multiplex PCR; TCRdb's copy keeps in-frame clones and lacks some. This table holds 110,000 or so clones, 65% to 75% found once. Material: PBMCs. This TCR derives from a woman aged 40-49 years in good health and CMV-seropositive. This rearrangement joins TRBV14 to TRBJ2-1, with a tentative D call TRBD2 (6 bases). This CDR3 is CASSQKPPLLAKTKNEQFF. CDR3 nucleotide sequence: TGTGCCAGCAGCCAAAAGCCCCCCTTACTAGCCAAAACGAAAAATGAGCAGTTCTTC.